The clone carrying this TCR beta chain was detected ten times or more. The time point: patch test 2, 6 weeks after DPC sensitization. Treatment reported: therapeutic diphenylcyclopropenone sensitization with weekly scalp DPC. Blood sampling occurred before each patch-test application. In the library, unique molecular identifiers were attached to individual cDNA molecules. One entry per CDR3 protein, called by TCRdb with MiXCR from the RACE reads. The table has about 140,000 distinct CDR3 sequences, 10% to 15% seen once; the top ten hold 1.4%. The CDR3 runs 15 residues. Trimming removed 0 bases from V and 4 bases from J, with 11 bases in between. The V gene's germline CDR1 is SGHVS and CDR2 FQNEAQ. This specimen belongs to a study of human T cells and chemical hapten exposure.

The sample was whole blood, taken in connection with sensitization to the hapten diphenylcyclopropenone (DPC). V usage is TRBV7-8 and J usage is TRBJ2-3, with D tentatively TRBD1 or TRBD2 (6 bases each). This receptor was taken from a woman aged 45 to 65 with alopecia areata. Some clones in this sample may be carry-over from other donors' samples. The CDR3 DNA is TGTGCCAGCAGCTTAGCCCGGGGGCGGGCAGATACGCAGTATTTT. It translates to CASSLARGRADTQYF.